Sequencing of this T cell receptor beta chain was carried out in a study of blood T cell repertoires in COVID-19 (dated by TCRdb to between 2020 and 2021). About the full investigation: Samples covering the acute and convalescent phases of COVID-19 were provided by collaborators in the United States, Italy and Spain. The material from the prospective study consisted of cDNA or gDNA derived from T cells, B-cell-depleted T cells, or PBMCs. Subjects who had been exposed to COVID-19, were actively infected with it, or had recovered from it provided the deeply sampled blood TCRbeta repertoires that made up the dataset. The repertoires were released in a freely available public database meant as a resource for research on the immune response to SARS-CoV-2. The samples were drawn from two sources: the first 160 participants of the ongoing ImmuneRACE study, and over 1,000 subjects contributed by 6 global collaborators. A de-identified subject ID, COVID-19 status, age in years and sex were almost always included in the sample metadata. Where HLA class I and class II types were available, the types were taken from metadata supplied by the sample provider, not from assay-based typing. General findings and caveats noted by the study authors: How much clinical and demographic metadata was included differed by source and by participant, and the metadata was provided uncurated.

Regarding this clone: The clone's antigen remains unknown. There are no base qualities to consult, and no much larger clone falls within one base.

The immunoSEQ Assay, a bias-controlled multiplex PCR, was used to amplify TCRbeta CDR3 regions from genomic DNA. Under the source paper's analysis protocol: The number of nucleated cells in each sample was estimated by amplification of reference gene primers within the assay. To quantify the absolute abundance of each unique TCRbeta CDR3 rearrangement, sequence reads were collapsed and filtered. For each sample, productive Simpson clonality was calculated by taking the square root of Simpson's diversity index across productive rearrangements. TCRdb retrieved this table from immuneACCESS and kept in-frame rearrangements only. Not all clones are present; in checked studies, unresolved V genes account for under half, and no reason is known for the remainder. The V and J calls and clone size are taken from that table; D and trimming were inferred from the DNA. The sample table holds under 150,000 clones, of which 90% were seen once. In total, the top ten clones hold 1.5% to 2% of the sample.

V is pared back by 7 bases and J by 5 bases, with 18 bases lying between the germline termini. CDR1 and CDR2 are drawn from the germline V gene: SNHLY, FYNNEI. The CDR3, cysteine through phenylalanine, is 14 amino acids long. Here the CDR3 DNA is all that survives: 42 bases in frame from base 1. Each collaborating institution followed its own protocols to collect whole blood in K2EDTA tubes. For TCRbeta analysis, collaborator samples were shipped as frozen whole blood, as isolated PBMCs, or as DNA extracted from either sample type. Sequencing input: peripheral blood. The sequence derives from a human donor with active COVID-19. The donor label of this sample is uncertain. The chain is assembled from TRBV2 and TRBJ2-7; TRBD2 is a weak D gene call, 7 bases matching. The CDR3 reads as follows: CASTLGGGRDEQYF. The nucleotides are TGTGCCAGCACCCTAGGGGGGGGGCGTGACGAGCAGTACTTC.